This entry lists 6 T cell receptor beta chains sequenced from one sample in a study of cytomegalovirus exposure and HLA in healthy donors. The PCR employed 60 Vbeta primers together with 13 Jbeta primers. The protocol was immunoSEQ multiplex PCR, while the TCRdb copy is restricted to in-frame clones and leaves out a portion. The data contain some 100,000 clones, around 69% of them singletons. The sample comprised PBMCs. Source of these receptors: a man aged 45-65 years in good health and CMV-seropositive.

The CDR3 bases are TGTGCCACCAGCTCCCAGGCGGGGGAGAATGAGCAGTTCTTC. Protein product: CATSSQAGENEQFF. The chain carries TRBV15 and TRBJ2-1; 7 bases are shared with TRBD2. V was clipped by 5 bases and J by 7 bases; unmatched bases: 8. Per the germline V gene, CDR1 is LNHNV and CDR2 is YYDKDF (reference sequence). The CDR3 has 14 residues.

The chain uses TRBV7-9 and TRBJ1-1; 7 nucleotides line up with TRBD1. CDR3 length: 12 amino acids. Losses at the gene ends were 5 bases for V and 8 bases for J; bases not matched to a gene: 5. CDR1 and CDR2 from the germline V gene are SEHNR and FQNEAQ (reference sequence). In DNA, the CDR3 is TGTGCCAGCAGCCCGGACAGGTACGAAGCTTTCTTT. It specifies CASSPDRYEAFF.

The chain employs TRBV7-8 and TRBJ1-2; 7 nucleotides align to TRBD1. Per the germline V gene, CDR1 is SGHVS and CDR2 is FQNEAQ. V lost 2 bases, J lost 8 bases, and 5 bases stayed unmatched. This CDR3 region has 13 residues. The DNA of the CDR3 is TGTGCCAGCAGCTTAACAACAGGGGTCGGCTACACCTTC. This codes for CASSLTTGVGYTF. The full variable domain, completed using reference TRBV7-8 and TRBJ1-2, is GAGVSQSPRYKVAKRGQDVALRCDPISGHVSLFWYQQALGQGPEFLTYFQNEAQLDKSGLPSDRFFAERPEGSVSTLKIQRTQQEDSAVYLCASSLTTGVGYTFGSGTRLTVV.

The V and J genes are TRBV28 and TRBJ2-7, with 12 bases lining up with TRBD1. The CDR3 loop spans 14 amino acids. In germline, CDR1 is MDHEN, CDR2 SYDVKM. V was clipped by 5 bases and J by 5 bases; unmatched bases: 4. The CDR3 sequence: CASSGTGGRDEQYF. In DNA, the CDR3 is TGTGCCAGCAGTGGGACAGGGGGCAGGGACGAGCAGTACTTC.

The sample holds one count of this clone. V gene TRBV6-6 combines with J gene TRBJ2-2; 10 bases fit TRBD1. Unmatched junction bases numbered 8, after V lost 6 bases and J lost 7 bases. This CDR3 has 15 amino acids. The germline gives CDR1 MNHNY, CDR2 SVGAGI (reference sequence). The CDR3 DNA reads as TGTGCCAGCAGCCCCGGGACAGGGGAAGTCGGGGAGCTGTTTTTT. Residues: CASSPGTGEVGELFF.

The table lists this clone with a count of one. The chain couples TRBV27 to TRBJ2-7, with 9 bases lining up with TRBD2. Germline V gene lookup returns CDR1 MNHEY and CDR2 SMNVEV (reference sequence). The CDR3 runs to 16 residues. J was trimmed by 0 bases and V by 0 bases; bases with no gene match: 3. The CDR3 protein is CASSLSTSGFSYEQYF. The CDR3 DNA follows: TGTGCCAGCAGTTTATCGACTAGCGGATTCTCCTACGAGCAGTACTTC.